This T cell receptor beta chain was captured in a study of CD8+ T cells in alopecia areata. On the study more broadly: Oral tofacitinib (5 to 10 mg twice daily) was administered to treated patients.

Overall study results and limits: An increase in clonality over normal scalp was evident in lesional scalp, especially alopecia totalis/universalis. Many expanded lesional clones stayed in scalp and blood while on tofacitinib. The study found TCR sharing across patients less clear than in mice, possibly for HLA reasons.

Extracted RNA was reverse transcribed into cDNA, the sequencing template. This table comes from immunoSEQ multiplex PCR, and its TCRdb copy is limited to in-frame clones, with some not included. The sample consists of more than 200,000 clones, less than 50% of them appearing once. This clone has a handful of counts. Its antigen is unidentified. The V and J ends lost 2 bases and 4 bases, in that order; junction bases with no gene match: 10. Germline V CDR1 and CDR2: SGHTA, FQGNSA. CDR3 length: 18 residues. Treatment reported: oral pan-JAK inhibitor, 5-10 mg twice daily. The chain is built from TRBV7-2 and TRBJ2-7, with 14 bases identical to TRBD2. Specimen: CD4+ T cells sorted from blood, collected at approximately week 37, from a patient treated with tofacitinib. This receptor was taken from a human donor with alopecia areata. CDR3 amino acids: CASSLSPGTSGSGYEQYF. Here the CDR3 DNA reads TGTGCCAGCAGCTTAAGCCCAGGGACTAGCGGGAGCGGTTACGAGCAGTACTTC.